These 21 T cell receptor beta chains came from one sample sequenced in a study of early T cells in non-severe SARS-CoV-2 infection. TCRdb re-called the 5' RACE reads through MiXCR, storing one row per CDR3 protein. The data hold some 66,000 distinct CDR3 sequences, with around 8.7% observed a single time. Sequencing was done on a sample of whole blood. The receptor set was obtained from an adult who was a healthcare worker with PCR-confirmed SARS-CoV-2 infection or an uninfected control (not recorded which).

This clonotype was found many times. The chain recombines TRBV4-2 with TRBJ1-4, with 12 bases lining up with TRBD1. V trimming: 0 bases; J trimming: 8 bases; junction bases outside the gene matches: 4. The germline V gene encodes CDR1 LGHNA and CDR2 YNFKEQ. CDR3 size: 16 residues. The CDR3 DNA follows: TGTGCCAGCAGCCAAGACGAAGGGACAGGGGGCGAAAAACTGTTTTTT. It specifies CASSQDEGTGGEKLFF.

This clonotype was recorded a few times. V gene TRBV7-3 combines with J gene TRBJ2-2, with D possibly being TRBD2 (5 bases). The CDR3 length is 15 residues. V lost 6 bases and J lost 7, with 18 bases in between. The V gene's germline CDR1 is SGHTA and CDR2 FQGTGA. The CDR3 DNA reads TGTGCCAGCAGAGACGGGAATAGCGATAGCGGGGAGCTGTTTTTT. Protein sequence: CASRDGNSDSGELFF.

This chain connects TRBV29-1 to TRBJ2-4; D perhaps matches TRBD2 (6 bases). Trimming stripped 4 bases from V and 1 base from J, with 14 bases between. In germline, CDR1 is SQVTM, CDR2 ANQGSEA. CDR3 length: 15 residues. CDR3 sequence: CSVVVAGKAKNIQYF. As DNA, the CDR3 is TGCAGCGTTGTAGTTGCGGGGAAGGCCAAAAACATTCAGTACTTC.

This clonotype appeared a few times. The gene calls are TRBV5-1 and TRBJ1-1, with D unresolved. With 1 base removed from V and 0 bases from J, the gap between germline ends came to 7 bases. Germline lookup yields CDR1 SGHRS and CDR2 YFSETQ. The CDR3 loop spans 14 amino acids. CDR3 sequence (DNA): TGCGCCAGCAGCTTGTATGACATGAACACTGAAGCTTTCTTT. Residues: CASSLYDMNTEAFF.

This clonotype has just a few counts. The V call is TRBV21-1, the J call TRBJ1-6; the listed D gene, TRBD1, was not tested against the DNA. TRBV21-1 is a known pseudogene. The CDR3 is made up of 16 amino acids. CDR3 protein: CASSKGGQIYNSPLHF. The CDR3 DNA reads TGTGCCAGCAGCAAGGGGGGACAGATCTATAATTCACCCCTCCACTTT.

The V and J genes are TRBV20-1 and TRBJ1-2; maybe TRBD1 (5 bases). Germline V gives CDR1 DFQATT, CDR2 SNEGSKA (reference sequence). The CDR3 is 12 residues long. V lost 5 bases, J lost 8 bases, and 15 bases lay in between. The CDR3 DNA is TGCAGTGCTGGGACGACCAGGCGAGGCTACACCTTC. Encoded protein: CSAGTTRRGYTF.

This clonotype was detected many times. This sequence joins TRBV9 and TRBJ2-1; a possible D gene is TRBD2 (6 bases). Looked up from germline, CDR1 is SGDLS and CDR2 is YYNGEE. The ends were cut back, 2 bases at V and 0 bases at J, with 12 bases in the middle. This CDR3 contains 16 residues. The CDR3 DNA sequence: TGTGCCAGCAGCGTGTCCGGAGGGAGCTCCTACAATGAGCAGTTCTTC. Translation gives CASSVSGGSSYNEQFF.

V and J are TRBV5-6 and TRBJ2-5; 11 bases line up with TRBD2. Per the germline V gene, CDR1 is SGHDT and CDR2 is YYEEEE. CDR3 length equals 14 residues. V was clipped by 4 bases and J by 2 bases; unmatched bases: 1. The CDR3 DNA is TGTGCCAGCAGCCGGACTAGCGGGCAAGAGACCCAGTACTTC. This sequence encodes CASSRTSGQETQYF. Filled out from reference TRBV5-6 and TRBJ2-5, the complete variable domain reads DAGVTQSPTHLIKTRGQQVTLRCSPKSGHDTVSWYQQALGQGPQFIFQYYEEEERQRGNFPDRFSGHQFPNYSSELNVNALLLGDSALYLCASSRTSGQETQYFGPGTRLLVL.

The genes are TRBV7-2 and TRBJ2-7, with D possibly called TRBD1 or TRBD2 (5 bases each). Germline V gives CDR1 SGHTA, CDR2 FQGNSA. V lost 2 bases, J lost 0 bases, and 11 bases lay in between. The CDR3 has 15 amino acids. The CDR3: CASSLTGTVSYEQYF. The CDR3 DNA is TGTGCCAGCAGCTTAACGGGGACGGTCTCCTACGAGCAGTACTTC.

At least ten counts were recorded for this clonotype. V is TRBV20-1 and J is TRBJ2-5; TRBD1 matches at 11 bases. Germline CDR1 is DFQATT and CDR2 is SNEGSKA (reference sequence). The CDR3 contains 13 residues. The V gene end was trimmed by 3 bases and the J gene end by 4 bases; junction bases not matched to a gene: 1. This CDR3 reads CSARDRGRETQYF. In DNA, the CDR3 is TGCAGTGCTAGGGACAGGGGGCGAGAGACCCAGTACTTC.

Written as DNA, the CDR3 is TGCAGCGCAACCGGGACGGTGAACACCGGGGAGCTGTTTTTT. Translation gives CSATGTVNTGELFF. The rearrangement links TRBV29-1 to TRBJ2-2, with D perhaps given as TRBD1 or TRBD2 (5 bases each). CDR3 size: 14 residues. The germline V gene encodes CDR1 SQVTM and CDR2 ANQGSEA. V was shortened by 7 bases and J by 1 base, with 13 bases between the two germline ends.

This clonotype was seen at least ten times. The chain is built from TRBV18 and TRBJ2-6; 10 bases fit TRBD1. The CDR3 is 20 amino acids. The germline V gene encodes CDR1 KGHSH and CDR2 LQKENI. The V and J ends lost 3 bases and 1 base, in that order; junction bases with no gene match: 12. In DNA, the CDR3 is TGTGCCAGCTCACCCAACACCCTGACAGGGGGCGGATCTGGGGCCAACGTCCTGACTTTC. Its translation: CASSPNTLTGGGSGANVLTF.

This clonotype has a handful of counts. The rearrangement links TRBV28 to TRBJ2-3; 11 bases map to TRBD2. Germline assignment: CDR1 MDHEN and CDR2 SYDVKM. The CDR3 totals 17 residues. Trimming at V came to 7 bases and at J to 2 bases, leaving 11 bases not matched to a gene. This chain's CDR3 is CASTELAGGPNTDTQYF. CDR3 nucleotide sequence: TGTGCCAGCACTGAATTAGCGGGAGGGCCCAACACAGATACGCAGTATTTT.

This clonotype was picked up many times. J is TRBJ2-7 and V is TRBV14; 9 bases line up with TRBD2. This CDR3 contains 18 residues. The trim removed 2 bases at V and 7 bases at J, leaving 18 bases unmatched. The germline gives CDR1 SGHDN, CDR2 FVKESK. The CDR3 bases are TGTGCCAGCAGCCAAAGAGGGCTAGCGGGACCGTTTGGGAATGAGCAGTACTTC. Protein: CASSQRGLAGPFGNEQYF.

V and J are TRBV10-3 and TRBJ2-7; D perhaps matches TRBD1 (6 bases). The CDR3 sequence is 13 residues long. Germline CDR1 and CDR2: ENHRY and SYGVKD. The V end was cut by 10 bases, the J end by 3 bases, with 16 bases between. The CDR3 nucleotides are TGTGCCACCCTGCCAGGGGACATCTACGAGCAGTACTTC. This translates into CATLPGDIYEQYF.

The gene calls are TRBV29-1 and TRBJ1-1; 8 bases map to TRBD1. This CDR3 contains 13 residues. CDR1 and CDR2 from the germline V gene are SQVTM and ANQGSEA. The junction had 4 bases not matched to a gene; V was cut back by 6 bases and J by 1 base. Here the CDR3 reads CSVDRGQNTEAFF. In DNA, the CDR3 is TGCAGCGTCGACAGGGGTCAGAACACTGAAGCTTTCTTT.

In its sample, this clonotype was seen many times. The V call is TRBV20-1, the J call TRBJ1-6; no clear D gene. This CDR3 has 15 amino acids. V was cut by 3 bases and J by 6 bases, with 15 bases left in between. The germline CDR1 and CDR2 sequences are DFQATT and SNEGSKA (reference sequence). The CDR3 here is CSAREHRNSNSPLHF. The CDR3 bases are TGCAGTGCTAGGGAACATAGGAACTCTAATTCACCCCTCCACTTT.

This clonotype was counted at least ten times. The chain employs TRBV30 and TRBJ1-4; 8 positions match TRBD1. Germline V gene sequence: CDR1 GTSNPN, CDR2 SVGIG (reference sequence). Trimming removed 5 bases from V and 4 bases from J; junction bases left unmatched: 9. CDR3 size: 15 residues. The CDR3 is CAWRIPDRDNEKLFF. The DNA for the CDR3 is TGTGCCTGGCGTATTCCGGACAGGGATAATGAAAAACTGTTTTTT.

This clonotype was counted a few times. The rearrangement links TRBV3-1 to TRBJ2-2, with TRBD1 identical over 9 bases. Losses at the gene ends were 5 bases for V and 6 bases for J; bases not matched to a gene: 7. CDR3 length: 15 amino acids. Germline V lookup: CDR1 LGHDT, CDR2 YNNKEL (reference sequence). Here the CDR3 reads CASSSGTGSAGELFF. CDR3 in DNA: TGTGCCAGCAGCTCGGGGACAGGGAGCGCCGGGGAGCTGTTTTTT.

This clonotype was seen at least ten times. The rearrangement joins TRBV2 to TRBJ1-1; tentative D call: TRBD1 (5 bases). Trimming took off 6 bases at V and 9 bases at J, with 17 bases between the two ends. Germline CDR1 is SNHLY and CDR2 is FYNNEI. CDR3 size: 13 residues. CDR3 amino acids: CASSYRQGDKAFF. The CDR3 DNA is TGTGCCAGCAGCTACAGGCAGGGCGATAAAGCTTTCTTT.

The chain has TRBV11-3 and TRBJ2-3; D gene uncertain. The germline V and J ends were trimmed by 1 base and 1 base, with 12 bases remaining between them. This CDR3 contains 16 residues. Per germline, CDR1 SGHNT and CDR2 YENEEA. The CDR3 sequence is CASSLGTGFGTDTQYF. CDR3 in DNA: TGTGCCAGCAGCTTAGGGACCGGTTTTGGCACAGATACGCAGTATTTT.